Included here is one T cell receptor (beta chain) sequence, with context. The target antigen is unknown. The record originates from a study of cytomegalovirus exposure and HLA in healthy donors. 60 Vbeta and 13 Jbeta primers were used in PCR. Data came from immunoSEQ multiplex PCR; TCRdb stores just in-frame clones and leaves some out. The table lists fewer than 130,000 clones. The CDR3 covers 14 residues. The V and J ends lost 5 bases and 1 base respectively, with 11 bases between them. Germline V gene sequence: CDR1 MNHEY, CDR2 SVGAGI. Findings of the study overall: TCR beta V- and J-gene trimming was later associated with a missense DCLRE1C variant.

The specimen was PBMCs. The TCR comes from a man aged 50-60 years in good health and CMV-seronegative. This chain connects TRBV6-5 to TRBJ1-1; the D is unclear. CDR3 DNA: TGTGCCAGCAGTACCGGCGGGGAGAACACTGAAGCTTTCTTT. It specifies CASSTGGENTEAFF.